The 2 T cell receptor beta chains reported below all come from one sample, sequenced in a study of blood T cell repertoires in COVID-19 (dated by TCRdb to about 2020). The library was made by the immunoSEQ multiplex PCR assay. Drawn from immuneACCESS, this table holds only the in-frame rearrangements with V and J called that TCRdb kept. Clones are partly lost; checked studies trace under half to an unresolved V gene and leave the rest unexplained. Counted in this sample were roughly 280,000 clones; approximately 90% of them appeared once. The ten top clones hold 2.8% of the sample. The specimen sequenced was PBMCs or T cells enriched from blood (not recorded which). The receptors shown here come from a man aged 40-49 years who had been exposed to COVID-19.

The V and J genes are TRBV12-5 and TRBJ1-3; no definite D call. Trimming removed 1 base from V and 0 bases from J, with 7 bases in between. The CDR3 is 15 residues long. Germline assignment: CDR1 LGHNT and CDR2 FRNRAP. Here the CDR3 reads CASGLGANSGNTIYF. The CDR3 DNA reads TGTGCTAGTGGTTTGGGGGCCAACTCTGGAAACACCATATATTTT.

V and J are TRBV5-5 and TRBJ2-7, with 7 bases identical to TRBD1. CDR1 SGHKS and CDR2 YYEKEE come from the germline V gene (reference sequence). This CDR3 region has 13 residues. The junction had 4 bases not matched to a gene; V was cut back by 4 bases and J by 3 bases. The CDR3 here is CASSPRDSYEQYF. In DNA form, the CDR3 reads TGTGCCAGCAGCCCCCGGGACAGCTACGAGCAGTACTTC.